This TCR beta chain was documented in a study of OX40 agonist ivuxolimab in advanced cancers. No patient had autoimmune disease or received systemic immunosuppression. This CDR3 spans 14 amino acids. Germline V gene data show CDR1 as MNHNS and CDR2 as SASEGT. V was clipped by 2 bases and J by 4 bases, with 6 bases between them. TCRdb's copy holds only in-frame clones and misses some; the assay was immunoSEQ multiplex PCR. The sample has over 70,000 clones, about 86% seen once. Here the sequenced sample was CD4+ or CD8+ T cells sorted from blood, taken in a trial of the OX40 agonist ivuxolimab. V and J are TRBV6-1 and TRBJ2-6; unclear D gene. The clonotype originates from an adult with an advanced solid tumor such as melanoma, head and neck, liver or kidney cancer. The CDR3: CASSEIIGANVLTF. DNA for the CDR3: TGTGCCAGCAGTGAAATAATCGGGGCCAACGTCCTGACTTTC.